This TCR beta chain is from a study of radiation and T cells in renal cell carcinoma. CDR1 is SNHLY, CDR2 FYNNEI, per germline. The CDR3 sequence is 14 residues long. V gave up 1 base and J gave up 8 bases, with 11 bases separating them. Sequencing used immunoSEQ multiplex PCR; TCRdb keeps in-frame clones, though not all of them. The sample includes some 150,000 clones, about 88% of them seen just once. Noted time point: blood 4 weeks post-SBRT, at nephrectomy. Treatment here: 15 Gy SBRT to primary tumor, nephrectomy 4 weeks later. J is TRBJ1-4 and V is TRBV2; the D gene is possibly TRBD1 (6 bases). The input for sequencing was blood, taken from a patient whose treatment included radiotherapy and nephrectomy. The receptor was derived from a woman aged 45-65 years with renal cell carcinoma. The CDR3 nucleotides are TGTGCCAGCAGTGAAGGCAGGGGTAGGGAAAAACTGTTTTTT. Protein: CASSEGRGREKLFF.